The 21 T cell receptor beta chains reported below all come from one sample, sequenced in a study of blood T cell repertoires in COVID-19. Libraries were prepared by immunoSEQ multiplex PCR; TCRdb keeps only in-frame clonotypes and omits some of them. The repertoire has about 440,000 clones, 80% to 95% of them found once; the top ten carry approximately 0.55%. Specimen: PBMCs or T cells enriched from blood (not recorded which). The source of these receptors is a man younger than 35 who had recovered from COVID-19.

The chain employs TRBV28 and TRBJ1-2; the match to TRBD1 covers 10 bases. Per germline, CDR1 MDHEN and CDR2 SYDVKM. V lost 6 bases and J lost 6; bases outside the gene matches: 4. The CDR3 contains 13 residues. The CDR3 region has the DNA TGTGCCAGCAGGGACAGGGGGATCGATGGCTACACCTTC. It encodes CASRDRGIDGYTF.

The chain employs TRBV12-3 or TRBV12-4 and TRBJ2-7, with TRBD2 matching 8 bases. V gave up 5 bases and J gave up 6 bases; unmatched junction bases: 3. This CDR3 contains 12 residues. CDR3 sequence: CASSRLAGEQYF. CDR3 nucleotide sequence: TGTGCCAGCAGTAGGCTAGCGGGCGAGCAGTACTTC.

J is TRBJ1-2 and V is TRBV6-5; weak D call: TRBD1 (6 bases). CDR3 length equals 15 residues. Germline V gene lookup returns CDR1 MNHEY and CDR2 SVGAGI. Trimming took 5 bases from V and 4 from J, leaving 17 bases between them. DNA of the CDR3: TGTGCCAGCAGTCGAACAGGGCTAGGATTCTATGGCTACACCTTC. Residues: CASSRTGLGFYGYTF.

The V call is TRBV10-3, the J call TRBJ1-3; 7 positions match TRBD1. The CDR3 is made up of 13 amino acids. Germline loops: CDR1 ENHRY, CDR2 SYGVKD. The ends lost 7 bases at V and 8 bases at J; junction bases unmatched: 8. The CDR3 DNA is TGTGCCATCAACAGGGGAGACGTGGACACCATATATTTT. Protein sequence: CAINRGDVDTIYF.

The chain links TRBV27 to TRBJ2-5, with 12 bases fitting TRBD2. The V gene's germline CDR1 is MNHEY and CDR2 SMNVEV (reference sequence). The V gene end was trimmed by 6 bases and the J gene end by 3 bases; junction bases not matched to a gene: 8. The length of the CDR3 is 16 residues. CDR3 region: CASRYRLAGEKETQYF. The CDR3 coding sequence is TGTGCCAGCAGATATCGACTAGCGGGAGAGAAAGAGACCCAGTACTTC.

This chain joins TRBV28 and TRBJ1-2, with D possibly TRBD1 on 5 matching bases. CDR1 and CDR2 from the germline V gene are MDHEN and SYDVKM. The CDR3 covers 14 residues. V was pared by 10 bases and J by 2 bases, with 17 bases between. CDR3 coding DNA: TGTGCCACGTCCGGAGGGGACGGGAACTATGGCTACACCTTC. Encoded protein: CATSGGDGNYGYTF.

The rearrangement uses TRBV3-1 (or the pseudogene TRBV3-2) and TRBJ1-3; D perhaps matches TRBD1 (6 bases). Looked up from germline, CDR1 is LGHDT and CDR2 is YNNKEL (reference sequence). This CDR3 has 14 residues. V lost 4 bases, J lost 2 bases, and 9 bases lay in between. This CDR3 reads CASSPQGPGNTIYF. CDR3 sequence (DNA): TGTGCCAGCAGCCCTCAGGGGCCTGGAAACACCATATATTTT.

The CDR3 sequence: CASSPTRDSGSYNSPLHF. CDR3 in DNA: TGTGCCAGCAGCCCCACCCGGGACTCTGGCTCCTATAATTCACCCCTCCACTTT. This rearrangement joins TRBV13 to TRBJ1-6, with a tentative D call TRBD1 (5 bases). V lost 5 bases and J lost 0, with 17 bases in between. The CDR3 is 18 residues long. Germline CDR1 and CDR2: PRHDT and FYEKMQ (reference sequence).

The rearrangement uses TRBV19 and TRBJ1-4; 11 bases match TRBD1. After removal of 8 bases from V and 8 bases from J, the junction contained 4 bases not matched to a gene. This CDR3 is 13 amino acids long. Germline lookup yields CDR1 LNHDA and CDR2 SQIVND (reference sequence). The CDR3 spells CASVDRGREKLFF. The CDR3, as DNA: TGTGCCAGTGTGGACAGGGGGCGGGAAAAACTGTTTTTT.

The rearrangement joins TRBV7-6 to TRBJ2-5; no clear D. This CDR3 has 13 amino acids. The V gene's germline CDR1 is SGHVS and CDR2 FNYEAQ. With 0 bases removed from V and 3 bases from J, the gap between germline ends came to 5 bases. The DNA of the CDR3 is TGTGCCAGCAGCTTAGCTCCCGAAGAGACCCAGTACTTC. Residues: CASSLAPEETQYF.

The chain has TRBV19 and TRBJ1-2; 9 bases are a match to TRBD1. The CDR3 has 15 residues. J gave up 3 bases and V 5 bases, and 7 bases lay outside the gene matches. Germline lookup yields CDR1 LNHDA and CDR2 SQIVND (reference sequence). The CDR3 sequence is CASSSRDRVYYGYTF. The CDR3, as DNA: TGTGCCAGTAGTTCGAGGGACAGGGTGTACTATGGCTACACCTTC.

This sequence joins TRBV7-9 and TRBJ2-1, with D maybe TRBD1 (5 bases). The CDR3 has 14 amino acids. Germline values: CDR1 SEHNR, CDR2 FQNEAQ (reference sequence). Trimming stripped 0 bases from V and 7 bases from J, with 10 bases between. Written as DNA, the CDR3 is TGTGCCAGCAGCTTAGCGCACTCAGGGAATGAGCAGTTCTTC. As protein: CASSLAHSGNEQFF.

In DNA form, the CDR3 reads TGTGCCAGCAGTTATGTACAGGGGGCGACCGGGGAGCTGTTTTTT. It yields the protein CASSYVQGATGELFF. The rearrangement links TRBV27 to TRBJ2-2; 9 bases map to TRBD1. V gave up 4 bases and J gave up 5 bases; unmatched junction bases: 5. Germline-derived CDR1 and CDR2 are MNHEY and SMNVEV (reference sequence). This CDR3 is built from 15 residues.

This chain links TRBV5-1 with TRBJ2-5; D unclear. Trimming took off 0 bases at V and 5 bases at J, with 8 bases between the two ends. In germline, CDR1 is SGHRS, CDR2 YFSETQ. This CDR3 has 13 amino acids. The CDR3 sequence is CASSLDVQETQYF. CDR3 sequence (DNA): TGCGCCAGCAGCTTGGACGTCCAGGAGACCCAGTACTTC. Variable domain in full (rest from reference TRBV5-1 and TRBJ2-5): KAGVTQTPRYLIKTRGQQVTLSCSPISGHRSVSWYQQTPGQGLQFLFEYFSETQRNKGNFPGRFSGRQFSNSRSEMNVSTLELGDSALYLCASSLDVQETQYFGPGTRLLVL.

V is TRBV7-9 and J is TRBJ1-1; 8 bases align to TRBD1. V lost 2 bases to trimming and J lost 6 bases; unmatched junction nucleotides: 5. There are 14 residues in the CDR3. The V gene's germline CDR1 is SEHNR and CDR2 FQNEAQ (reference sequence). CDR3 residues: CASSLPGGDAEAFF. CDR3 nucleotide sequence: TGTGCCAGCAGCTTACCAGGGGGCGATGCTGAAGCTTTCTTT.

The chain joins TRBV6-1 to TRBJ2-3; TRBD2 agrees at 10 bases. V lost 1 base to trimming and J lost 6 bases; unmatched junction nucleotides: 7. The germline V gene encodes CDR1 MNHNS and CDR2 SASEGT. There are 16 residues in the CDR3. The CDR3 bases are TGTGCCAGCAGTGAAGGTGTAGCGGGGGGCCAGGATACGCAGTATTTT. Translated: CASSEGVAGGQDTQYF.

The chain joins TRBV18 to TRBJ2-7; D unclear. CDR1 is KGHSH and CDR2 is LQKENI in the germline V gene. The CDR3 extends over 14 amino acids. V gave up 3 bases and J gave up 2 bases, with 11 bases separating them. CDR3 DNA: TGTGCCAGCTCACCCGGCCAGGTAACCTACGAGCAGTACTTC. Translated, it gives CASSPGQVTYEQYF.

The chain couples TRBV20-1 to TRBJ1-4; tentative D call: TRBD1 (6 bases). CDR1 and CDR2 from the germline V gene are DFQATT and SNEGSKA (reference sequence). There are 13 residues in the CDR3. Trimming shortened V by 3 bases and J by 6 bases, and 11 bases separated the two germline ends. CDR3 coding DNA: TGCAGTGCTAGTCGAGGGGGGGATGAAAAACTGTTTTTT. Its protein is CSASRGGDEKLFF.

A single count supports this clone. The V gene is TRBV7-8, the J gene TRBJ1-4, with 8 bases aligning to TRBD1. The germline V gene encodes CDR1 SGHVS and CDR2 FQNEAQ. Trimming at V came to 3 bases and at J to 12 bases, leaving 9 bases not matched to a gene. The CDR3 extends over 14 amino acids. The CDR3 DNA reads as TGTGCCAGCAGCTTCCAGACAGGGGAGGGGGAACTGTTTTTT. Translating gives CASSFQTGEGELFF.

The chain employs TRBV6-1 and TRBJ1-6, with no clear D. Trimming shortened V by 2 bases and J by 7 bases, and 12 bases separated the two germline ends. CDR3 size: 15 residues. Germline lookup yields CDR1 MNHNS and CDR2 SASEGT. This CDR3 reads CASSERVPGNSPLHF. In DNA form, the CDR3 reads TGTGCCAGCAGTGAAAGGGTGCCGGGAAATTCACCCCTCCACTTT.

The J gene is TRBJ2-7, the V gene TRBV3-1 (or the pseudogene TRBV3-2); possible D gene TRBD1, 5 bases. CDR1 and CDR2 from the germline V gene are LGHDT and YNNKEL (reference sequence). The CDR3 totals 14 residues. Trimming took 0 bases from V and 5 from J, leaving 11 bases between them. The CDR3: CASSQELRTNEQYF. CDR3 nucleotide sequence: TGTGCCAGCAGCCAAGAACTTAGGACAAACGAGCAGTACTTC.